What follows are 23 T cell receptor beta chains derived from one specimen sequenced in a study of cytomegalovirus exposure and HLA in healthy donors. The PCR used 60 Vbeta and 13 Jbeta primers. Produced via immunoSEQ multiplex PCR; TCRdb's table is partial and in-frame only. The top ten hold about 1.7% of the sample, which has roughly 93,000 clones, approximately 74% seen once. The sequenced sample was PBMCs. The receptors originated from a male donor in good health and CMV-seronegative.

V gene TRBV11-1 combines with J gene TRBJ1-2; 7 bases match TRBD1. There are 17 residues in the CDR3. CDR1 is SGHAT, CDR2 FQDESV, per germline (reference sequence). V trimming: 6 bases; J trimming: 6 bases; junction bases outside the gene matches: 19. CDR3 bases: TGTGCCAGCAGTCCCGCCGGGACAGTACGAGGAAGGGATGGCTACACCTTC. Translation gives CASSPAGTVRGRDGYTF.

The chain links TRBV28 to TRBJ1-2; D might be TRBD1 (6 bases). V lost 5 bases to trimming and J lost 4 bases, with 14 bases between them. Germline V gives CDR1 MDHEN, CDR2 SYDVKM. This CDR3 comprises 14 residues. DNA for the CDR3: TGTGCCAGCAGTCCTCGGACAGTTTTCTATGGCTACACCTTC. Translation: CASSPRTVFYGYTF.

The gene calls are TRBV5-1 and TRBJ2-1; 9 bases are a match to TRBD1. Germline CDR1 and CDR2: SGHRS and YFSETQ. The V gene end was trimmed by 4 bases and the J gene end by 12 bases; junction bases not matched to a gene: 5. The CDR3 is 12 residues long. The CDR3 DNA reads TGCGCCAGCAGCCGCGACAGGGGGACGCAGTTCTTC. Its translation is CASSRDRGTQFF.

V usage is TRBV27 and J usage is TRBJ2-1, with D maybe TRBD1 (6 bases). The ends were cut back, 8 bases at V and 0 bases at J, with 17 bases in the middle. Germline CDR1 and CDR2: MNHEY and SMNVEV (reference sequence). The length of the CDR3 is 16 residues. The CDR3 sequence is CASGWGPTSSYNEQFF. CDR3 coding DNA: TGTGCCAGCGGCTGGGGGCCAACTAGCTCCTACAATGAGCAGTTCTTC.

The genes are TRBV5-1 and TRBJ1-4, with a possible D match to TRBD1 (5 bases). The germline V and J ends were trimmed by 4 bases and 4 bases, with 11 bases remaining between them. This CDR3 is built from 14 residues. Germline V gene lookup returns CDR1 SGHRS and CDR2 YFSETQ. The CDR3 coding sequence is TGCGCCAGCAGCGAGGAAGGGGATAATGAAAAACTGTTTTTT. As protein: CASSEEGDNEKLFF.

J is TRBJ1-2 and V is TRBV5-6; TRBD1 agrees at 8 bases. The CDR3 length is 16 residues. With 0 bases clipped from V and 2 bases from J, the junction kept 6 bases outside the gene matches. CDR1 is SGHDT, CDR2 YYEEEE, per germline. The CDR3 here is CASSLVRRGLNYGYTF. The CDR3 DNA sequence: TGTGCCAGCAGCTTGGTCCGCAGGGGGCTCAACTATGGCTACACCTTC.

This rearrangement joins TRBV27 to TRBJ1-4, with 7 bases that match TRBD1. This CDR3 spans 14 amino acids. The trim removed 6 bases at V and 4 bases at J, leaving 5 bases unmatched. Germline V gives CDR1 MNHEY, CDR2 SMNVEV (reference sequence). For the CDR3, the DNA is TGTGCCAGCAGGCCCGGGACAGATAATGAAAAACTGTTTTTT. It encodes CASRPGTDNEKLFF.

The J gene is TRBJ2-7, the V gene TRBV19, with a possible D match to TRBD2 (5 bases). The CDR3 consists of 12 residues. Trimming took 8 bases from V and 2 from J, leaving 10 bases between them. Germline V CDR1 and CDR2: LNHDA, SQIVND (reference sequence). The CDR3: CASGGSTYEQYF. CDR3 bases: TGTGCCAGTGGCGGGTCCACCTACGAGCAGTACTTC.

This sequence joins TRBV7-2 and TRBJ2-1, with D tentatively TRBD2 (5 bases). V gave up 5 bases and J gave up 1 base, with 12 bases separating them. Per germline, CDR1 SGHTA and CDR2 FQGNSA. CDR3 length: 15 residues. The CDR3 nucleotides read TGTGCCAGCAGCACGACCGGGAATTCCTACAATGAGCAGTTCTTC. Its translation: CASSTTGNSYNEQFF.

The chain joins TRBV7-9 to TRBJ2-7; 8 nucleotides agree with TRBD1. Germline trimming cut 6 bases from V and 1 base from J; bases unmatched to any gene: 17. Germline CDR1 SEHNR, CDR2 FQNEAQ (reference sequence). This CDR3 region has 18 residues. DNA for the CDR3: TGTGCCAGCAGGAGTGCAGGACAGGGTACCCCTCCTTCCTACGAGCAGTACTTC. Translated, it gives CASRSAGQGTPPSYEQYF.

This chain uses TRBV29-1 with TRBJ2-5; 12 positions agree with TRBD1. CDR1 is SQVTM and CDR2 is ANQGSEA in the germline V gene. The V and J ends lost 6 bases and 5 bases, in that order; junction bases with no gene match: 7. The CDR3 runs 14 residues. As DNA, the CDR3 is TGCAGCGTCGGGACAGGGGGCGATTGGGAGACCCAGTACTTC. Amino acid sequence: CSVGTGGDWETQYF.

The V call is TRBV5-4, the J call TRBJ2-7; TRBD2 matches at 9 bases. The CDR3 consists of 14 residues. Germline V CDR1 and CDR2: SGHNT, YYREEE (reference sequence). V trimming: 1 base; J trimming: 6 bases; junction bases outside the gene matches: 5. The CDR3 DNA reads TGTGCCAGCAGCTTGACCGGGACTAGCCGCGAGCAGTACTTC. This codes for CASSLTGTSREQYF. Filled out from reference TRBV5-4 and TRBJ2-7, the complete variable domain reads ETGVTQSPTHLIKTRGQQVTLRCSSQSGHNTVSWYQQALGQGPQFIFQYYREEENGRGNFPPRFSGLQFPNYSSELNVNALELDDSALYLCASSLTGTSREQYFGPGTRLTVT.

The chain combines TRBV5-4 with TRBJ1-3; 10 bases line up with TRBD1. The germline gives CDR1 SGHNT, CDR2 YYREEE (reference sequence). Unmatched junction bases numbered 2, after V lost 3 bases and J lost 2 bases. The CDR3 extends over 15 amino acids. The CDR3 region is CASSSDRGPGNTIYF. The CDR3 region has the DNA TGTGCCAGCAGCTCCGACAGGGGGCCTGGAAACACCATATATTTT.

The rearrangement links TRBV10-3 to TRBJ2-3; 10 nucleotides align to TRBD1. J lost 3 bases, V lost 11 bases, and 14 bases had no gene match. The CDR3 contains 16 residues. Germline V gene data show CDR1 as ENHRY and CDR2 as SYGVKD. The CDR3 here is CASKMDRGFMTDTQYF. The CDR3, as DNA: TGTGCCTCCAAAATGGACAGGGGGTTTATGACAGATACGCAGTATTTT.

This clone was seen only once. V is TRBV9 and J is TRBJ2-1; 9 bases map to TRBD1. Germline lookup yields CDR1 SGDLS and CDR2 YYNGEE. The CDR3 covers 15 residues. V trimming: 2 bases; J trimming: 7 bases; junction bases outside the gene matches: 7. CDR3 bases: TGTGCCAGCAGCGTCCGGGACAGGGAGTTGAATGAGCAGTTCTTC. This encodes CASSVRDRELNEQFF.

This clone has only one observation. The chain links TRBV28 to TRBJ1-1, with 7 bases lining up with TRBD1. V gave up 3 bases and J gave up 0 bases; unmatched junction bases: 7. This CDR3 is built from 16 residues. CDR1 MDHEN and CDR2 SYDVKM come from the germline V gene. CDR3 bases: TGTGCCAGCAGTTTTCCCGAGACAGGGATGAACACTGAAGCTTTCTTT. It codes for CASSFPETGMNTEAFF. The whole variable domain, filled in from reference TRBV28 and TRBJ1-1, reads DVKVTQSSRYLVKRTGEKVFLECVQDMDHENMFWYRQDPGLGLRLIYFSYDVKMKEKGDIPEGYSVSREKKERFSLILESASTNQTSMYLCASSFPETGMNTEAFFGQGTRLTVV.

The CDR3 protein is CASGGRTRWFTGELFF. The CDR3 DNA follows: TGTGCCAGCGGAGGAAGGACTAGATGGTTCACCGGGGAGCTGTTTTTT. The chain carries TRBV27 and TRBJ2-2; TRBD2 aligns across 7 bases. Looked up from germline, CDR1 is MNHEY and CDR2 is SMNVEV (reference sequence). Trimming took 8 bases from V and 4 from J; bases not matched to a gene: 13. The CDR3 covers 16 residues.

This chain uses TRBV9 with TRBJ2-7; TRBD1 matches 10 bases. Germline CDR1 reads SGDLS; CDR2 reads YYNGEE. CDR3 length equals 15 residues. The junction had 5 bases not matched to a gene; V was cut back by 3 bases and J by 2 bases. CDR3 amino acids: CASSAGTGAPYEQYF. CDR3 DNA sequence: TGTGCCAGCAGCGCCGGGACAGGGGCCCCCTACGAGCAGTACTTC.

This clone has only one observation. The gene calls are TRBV30 and TRBJ1-1; unclear D gene. V shed 8 bases and J shed 1 base, with 11 bases lying between them. The CDR3 spans 12 residues. Germline V CDR1 and CDR2: GTSNPN, SVGIG (reference sequence). CDR3 residues: CAGWEANTEAFF. Written as DNA, the CDR3 is TGTGCCGGGTGGGAGGCGAACACTGAAGCTTTCTTT.

The chain carries TRBV25-1 and TRBJ2-2; possibly TRBD1 for D (6 bases). The CDR3 has 14 residues. Germline V gene lookup returns CDR1 MGHDK and CDR2 SYGVNS. Trimming removed 4 bases from V and 6 bases from J, with 12 bases in between. The CDR3 bases are TGTGCCAGCAGTGCAAGGACAGCCGCCGGGGAGCTGTTTTTT. It specifies CASSARTAAGELFF.

The gene calls are TRBV29-1 and TRBJ2-1; possibly TRBD2 for D (6 bases). V was clipped by 6 bases and J by 7 bases, with 7 bases between them. The length of the CDR3 is 10 residues. Germline V CDR1 and CDR2: SQVTM, ANQGSEA. CDR3 protein: CSVTSNEQFF. CDR3 DNA: TGCAGCGTGACTAGTAATGAGCAGTTCTTC.

This clone has only a few counts. The chain is built from TRBV10-3 and TRBJ1-1, with D possibly matching TRBD1 (6 bases). The germline gives CDR1 ENHRY, CDR2 SYGVKD. The CDR3 contains 14 residues. V lost 7 bases to trimming and J lost 5 bases, with 17 bases between them. Here the CDR3 reads CAITKDSGATEAFF. In nucleotides, the CDR3 is TGTGCCATCACCAAGGACAGCGGTGCGACTGAAGCTTTCTTT.

This clone occurred a few times. The chain links TRBV29-1 to TRBJ2-7, with 7 bases lining up with TRBD1. This CDR3 is 13 amino acids long. V shed 4 bases, J shed 0 bases, and the junction held 3 bases outside the gene matches. Per germline, CDR1 SQVTM and CDR2 ANQGSEA. Here the CDR3 DNA reads TGCAGCGTTGGACAGGGTAACTCCTACGAGCAGTACTTC. Protein: CSVGQGNSYEQYF.